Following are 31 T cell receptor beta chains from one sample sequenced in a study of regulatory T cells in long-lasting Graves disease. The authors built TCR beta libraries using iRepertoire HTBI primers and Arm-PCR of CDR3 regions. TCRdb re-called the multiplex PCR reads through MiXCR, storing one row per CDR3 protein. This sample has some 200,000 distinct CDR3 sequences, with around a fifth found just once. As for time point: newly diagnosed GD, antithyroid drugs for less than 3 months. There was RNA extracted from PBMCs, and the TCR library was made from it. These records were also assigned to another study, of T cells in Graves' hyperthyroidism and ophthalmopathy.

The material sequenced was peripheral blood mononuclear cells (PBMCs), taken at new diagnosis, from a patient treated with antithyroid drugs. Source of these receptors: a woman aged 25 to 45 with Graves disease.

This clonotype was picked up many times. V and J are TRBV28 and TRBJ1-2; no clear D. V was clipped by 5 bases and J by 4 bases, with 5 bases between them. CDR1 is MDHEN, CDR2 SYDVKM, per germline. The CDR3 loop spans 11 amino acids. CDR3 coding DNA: TGTGCCAGCAGTAGTACCTATGGCTACACCTTC. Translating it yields CASSSTYGYTF.

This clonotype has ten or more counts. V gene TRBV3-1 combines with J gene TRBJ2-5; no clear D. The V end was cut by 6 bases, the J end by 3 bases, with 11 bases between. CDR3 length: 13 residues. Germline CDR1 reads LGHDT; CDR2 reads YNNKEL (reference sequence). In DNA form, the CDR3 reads TGTGCCAGCAGTTTTACAGAAGAAGAGACCCAGTACTTC. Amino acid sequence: CASSFTEEETQYF.

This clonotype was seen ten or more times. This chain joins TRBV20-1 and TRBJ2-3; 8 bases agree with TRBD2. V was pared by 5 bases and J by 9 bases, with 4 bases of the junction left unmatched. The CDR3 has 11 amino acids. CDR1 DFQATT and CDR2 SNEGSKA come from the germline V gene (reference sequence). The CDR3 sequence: CSAAGGTTQYF. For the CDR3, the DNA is TGCAGTGCTGCGGGGGGTACGACGCAGTATTTT.

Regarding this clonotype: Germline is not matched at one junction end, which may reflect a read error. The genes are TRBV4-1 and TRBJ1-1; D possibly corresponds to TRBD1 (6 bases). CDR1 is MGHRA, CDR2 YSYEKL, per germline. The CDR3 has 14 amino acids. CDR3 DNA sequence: TGTGCCAGCAGCCAAACAGGGACCAACACTGAAGCTTTCTTT. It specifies CASSQTGTNTEAFF.

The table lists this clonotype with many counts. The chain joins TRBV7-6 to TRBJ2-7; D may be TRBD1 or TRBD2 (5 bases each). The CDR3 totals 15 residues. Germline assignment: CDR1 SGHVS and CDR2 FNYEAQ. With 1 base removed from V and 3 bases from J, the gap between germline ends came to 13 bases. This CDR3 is CASSLGGTGHYEQYF. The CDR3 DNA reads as TGTGCCAGCAGCTTAGGGGGGACGGGGCACTACGAGCAGTACTTC.

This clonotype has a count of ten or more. Here the CDR3 DNA reads TGTGCCAGCAGTGAAACAGGGAAAGCTTTCTTT. It translates to CASSETGKAFF. The chain has TRBV2 and TRBJ1-1; perhaps TRBD1 as D (6 bases). V was pared by 2 bases and J by 9 bases, with 7 bases between. Germline values: CDR1 SNHLY, CDR2 FYNNEI. The CDR3 is made up of 11 amino acids.

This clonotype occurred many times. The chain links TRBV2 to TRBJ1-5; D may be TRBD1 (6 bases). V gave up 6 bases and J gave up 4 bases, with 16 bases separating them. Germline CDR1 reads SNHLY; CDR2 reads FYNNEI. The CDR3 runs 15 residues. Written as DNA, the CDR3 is TGTGCCAGCAGCCGGACAGCTCTCGGTAATCAGCCCCAGCATTTT. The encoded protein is CASSRTALGNQPQHF.

The CDR3 region is CASRDLPHRAGNEQFF. The CDR3 coding sequence is TGTGCCAGCAGAGATCTACCGCACAGGGCGGGGAATGAGCAGTTCTTC. V gene TRBV6-2 or TRBV6-3 combines with J gene TRBJ2-5, with D possibly being TRBD1 or TRBD2 (6 bases each). The DNA matches TRBJ2-1 better at its end, which makes the J call doubtful. Germline CDR1 MNHEY, CDR2 SVGEGT. The CDR3 totals 16 residues.

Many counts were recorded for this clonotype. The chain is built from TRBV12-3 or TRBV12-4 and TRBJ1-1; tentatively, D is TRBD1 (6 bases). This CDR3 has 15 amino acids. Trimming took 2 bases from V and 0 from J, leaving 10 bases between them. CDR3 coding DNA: TGTGCCAGCAGTTTACGACAGGCGATGAACACTGAAGCTTTCTTT. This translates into CASSLRQAMNTEAFF.

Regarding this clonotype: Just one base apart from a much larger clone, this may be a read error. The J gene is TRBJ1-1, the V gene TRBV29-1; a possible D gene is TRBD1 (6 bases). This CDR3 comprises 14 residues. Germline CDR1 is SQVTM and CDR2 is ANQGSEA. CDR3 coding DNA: TGCAATCCATGCATGGGCCAGGGGTGGACTGGAGCTTTCTTT. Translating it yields CNPCMGQGWTGAFF.

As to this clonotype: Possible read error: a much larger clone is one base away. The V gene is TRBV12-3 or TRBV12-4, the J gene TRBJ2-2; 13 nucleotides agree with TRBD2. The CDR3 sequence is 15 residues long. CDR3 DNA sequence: TGTGCCGGCAGTCGACTAGCGGGAGGCACCGGGGAGCTGTTTTTT. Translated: CAGSRLAGGTGELFF.

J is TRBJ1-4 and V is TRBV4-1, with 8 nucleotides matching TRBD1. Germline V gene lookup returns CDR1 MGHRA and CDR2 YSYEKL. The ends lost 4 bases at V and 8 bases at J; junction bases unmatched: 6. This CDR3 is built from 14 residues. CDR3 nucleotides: TGCGCCAGCAGCCCAACGGGACAGGCCGAAAAACTGTTTTTT. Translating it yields CASSPTGQAEKLFF.

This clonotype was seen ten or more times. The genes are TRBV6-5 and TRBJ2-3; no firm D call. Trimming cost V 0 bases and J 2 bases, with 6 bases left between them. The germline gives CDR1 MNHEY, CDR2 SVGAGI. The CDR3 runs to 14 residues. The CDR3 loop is CASSYSAATDTQYF. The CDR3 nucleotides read TGTGCCAGCAGTTACTCAGCAGCCACAGATACGCAGTATTTT.

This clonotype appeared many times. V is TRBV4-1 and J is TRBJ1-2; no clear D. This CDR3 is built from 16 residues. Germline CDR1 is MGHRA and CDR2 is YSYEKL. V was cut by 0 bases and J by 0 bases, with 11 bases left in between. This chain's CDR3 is CASSQDVAGANYGYTF. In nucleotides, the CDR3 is TGCGCCAGCAGCCAAGATGTGGCGGGCGCTAACTATGGCTACACCTTC.

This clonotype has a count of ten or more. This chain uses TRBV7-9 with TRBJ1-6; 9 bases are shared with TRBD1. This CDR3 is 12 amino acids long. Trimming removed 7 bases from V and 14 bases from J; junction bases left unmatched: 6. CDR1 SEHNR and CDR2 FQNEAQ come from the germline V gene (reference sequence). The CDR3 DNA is TGTGCCAGCACCCGGGACAGGGATTCCCTCCACTTT. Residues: CASTRDRDSLHF.

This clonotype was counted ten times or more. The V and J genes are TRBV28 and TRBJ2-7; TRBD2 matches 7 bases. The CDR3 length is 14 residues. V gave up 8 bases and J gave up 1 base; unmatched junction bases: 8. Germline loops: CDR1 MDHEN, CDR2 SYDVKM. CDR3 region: CASLPRDYSYEQYF. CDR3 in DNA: TGTGCCAGCCTTCCCAGGGACTATTCCTACGAGCAGTACTTC. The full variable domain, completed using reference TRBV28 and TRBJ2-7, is DVKVTQSSRYLVKRTGEKVFLECVQDMDHENMFWYRQDPGLGLRLIYFSYDVKMKEKGDIPEGYSVSREKKERFSLILESASTNQTSMYLCASLPRDYSYEQYFGPGTRLTVT.

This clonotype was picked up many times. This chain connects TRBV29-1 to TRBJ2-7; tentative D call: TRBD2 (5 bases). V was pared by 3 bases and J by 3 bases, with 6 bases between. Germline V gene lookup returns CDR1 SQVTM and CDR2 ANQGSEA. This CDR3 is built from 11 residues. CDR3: CSVEEVYEQYF. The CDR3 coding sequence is TGCAGCGTTGAGGAGGTCTACGAGCAGTACTTC.

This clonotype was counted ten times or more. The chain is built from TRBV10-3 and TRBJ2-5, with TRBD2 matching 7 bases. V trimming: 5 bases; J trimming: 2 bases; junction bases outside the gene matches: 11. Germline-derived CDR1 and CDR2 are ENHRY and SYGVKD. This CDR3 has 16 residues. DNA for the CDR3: TGTGCCATCAGTCCCTACAGTACGGGAGGACAAGAGACCCAGTACTTC. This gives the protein CAISPYSTGGQETQYF.

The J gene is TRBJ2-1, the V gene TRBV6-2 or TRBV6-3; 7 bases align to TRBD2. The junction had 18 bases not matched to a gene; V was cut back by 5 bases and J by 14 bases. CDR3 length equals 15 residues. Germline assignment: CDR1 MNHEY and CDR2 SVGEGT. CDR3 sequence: CASSRLQSGTAGEFF. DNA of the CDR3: TGTGCCAGCAGTCGCCTCCAATCCGGGACGGCGGGGGAGTTCTTC.

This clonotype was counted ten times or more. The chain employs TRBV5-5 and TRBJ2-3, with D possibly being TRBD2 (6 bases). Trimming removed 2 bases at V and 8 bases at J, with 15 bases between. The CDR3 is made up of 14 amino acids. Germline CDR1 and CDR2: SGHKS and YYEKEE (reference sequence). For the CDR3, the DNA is TGTGCCAGCAGCTTCGGGGGAGTCGAAAGTACGCAGTATTTT. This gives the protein CASSFGGVESTQYF.

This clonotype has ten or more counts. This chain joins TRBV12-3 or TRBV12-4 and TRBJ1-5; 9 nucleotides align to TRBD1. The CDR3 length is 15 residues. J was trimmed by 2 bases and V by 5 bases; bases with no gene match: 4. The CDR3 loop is CASSRGQGRNQPQHF. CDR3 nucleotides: TGTGCCAGCAGTCGGGGACAGGGACGCAATCAGCCCCAGCATTTT.

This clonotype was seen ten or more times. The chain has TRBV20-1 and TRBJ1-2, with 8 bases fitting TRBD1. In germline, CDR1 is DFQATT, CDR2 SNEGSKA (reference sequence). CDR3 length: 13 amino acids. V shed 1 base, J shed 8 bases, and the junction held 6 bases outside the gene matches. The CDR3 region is CSARARQGSGYTF. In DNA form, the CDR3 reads TGCAGTGCTAGAGCCCGACAGGGGAGCGGCTACACCTTC.

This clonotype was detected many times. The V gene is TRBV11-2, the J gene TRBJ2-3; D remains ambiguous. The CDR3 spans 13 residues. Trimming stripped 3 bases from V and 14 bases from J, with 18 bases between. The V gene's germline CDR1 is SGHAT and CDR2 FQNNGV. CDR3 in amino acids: CASSFPGSHHLYF. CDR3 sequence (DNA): TGTGCCAGCAGCTTTCCCGGGTCGCATCACCTGTATTTT.

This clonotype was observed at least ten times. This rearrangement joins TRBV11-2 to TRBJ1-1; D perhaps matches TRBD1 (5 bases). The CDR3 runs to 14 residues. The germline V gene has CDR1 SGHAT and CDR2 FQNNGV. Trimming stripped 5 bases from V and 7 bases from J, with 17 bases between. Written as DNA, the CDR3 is TGTGCCAGCAGCCACCCGGGACTCCATCGTGAAGCTTTCTTT. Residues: CASSHPGLHREAFF.

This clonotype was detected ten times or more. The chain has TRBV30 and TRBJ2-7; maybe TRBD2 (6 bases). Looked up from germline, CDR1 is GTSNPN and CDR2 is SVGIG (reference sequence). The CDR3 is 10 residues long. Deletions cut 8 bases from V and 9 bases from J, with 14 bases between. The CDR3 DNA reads TGTGCCACCGGAGGGGTGGGGCAGTACTTC. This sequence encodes CATGGVGQYF.

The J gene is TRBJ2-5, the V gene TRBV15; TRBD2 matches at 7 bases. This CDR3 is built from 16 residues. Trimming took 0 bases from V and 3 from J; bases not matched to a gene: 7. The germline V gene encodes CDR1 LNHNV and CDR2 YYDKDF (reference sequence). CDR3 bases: TGTGCCACCAGCAGAGATTGGCTAGCGGAGAAAGAGACCCAGTACTTC. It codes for CATSRDWLAEKETQYF. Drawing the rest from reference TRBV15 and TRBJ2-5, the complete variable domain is DAMVIQNPRYQVTQFGKPVTLSCSQTLNHNVMYWYQQKSSQAPKLLFHYYDKDFNNEADTPDNFQSRRPNTSFCFLDIRSPGLGDTAMYLCATSRDWLAEKETQYFGPGTRLLVL.

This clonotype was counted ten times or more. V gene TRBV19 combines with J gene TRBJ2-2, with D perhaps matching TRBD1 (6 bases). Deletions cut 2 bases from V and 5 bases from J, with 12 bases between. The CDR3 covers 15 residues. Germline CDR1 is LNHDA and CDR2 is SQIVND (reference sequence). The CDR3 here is CASSISRGRTGELFF. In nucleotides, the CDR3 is TGTGCCAGTAGTATAAGCAGGGGAAGAACCGGGGAGCTGTTTTTT.

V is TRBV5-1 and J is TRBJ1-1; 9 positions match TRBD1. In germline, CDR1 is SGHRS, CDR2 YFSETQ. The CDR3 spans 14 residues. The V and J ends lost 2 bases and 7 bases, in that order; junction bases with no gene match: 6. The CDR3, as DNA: TGCGCCAGCAGCTTCATACCGGGACAGGGTGAAGCTTTCTTT. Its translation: CASSFIPGQGEAFF.

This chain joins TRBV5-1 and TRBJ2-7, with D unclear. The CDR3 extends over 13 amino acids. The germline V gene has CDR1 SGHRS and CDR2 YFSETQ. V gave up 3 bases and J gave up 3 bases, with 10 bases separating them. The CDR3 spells CASSSGPGYEQYF. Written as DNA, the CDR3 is TGCGCCAGCAGCTCGGGTCCGGGCTACGAGCAGTACTTC.

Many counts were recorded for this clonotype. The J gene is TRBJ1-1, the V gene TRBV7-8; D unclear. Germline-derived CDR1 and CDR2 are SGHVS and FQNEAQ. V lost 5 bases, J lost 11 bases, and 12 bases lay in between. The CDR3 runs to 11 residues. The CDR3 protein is CASSLPGEAFF. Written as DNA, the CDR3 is TGTGCCAGCAGCCTCCCCGGGGAGGCTTTCTTT.

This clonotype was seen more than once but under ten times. For the CDR3, the DNA is TGTGCCAGCAGCCAAGATCTGGGCGGGACCTACGAGCAGTACTTC. Translation gives CASSQDLGGTYEQYF. This sequence joins TRBV4-2 and TRBJ2-7; D perhaps matches TRBD2 (6 bases). The CDR3 contains 15 residues. The ends were cut back, 0 bases at V and 2 bases at J, with 11 bases in the middle. Germline V lookup: CDR1 LGHNA, CDR2 YNFKEQ.